The rows below give T cell receptor beta chains drawn from one sample of a study of blood T cell repertoires in COVID-19. Using immunoSEQ multiplex PCR, the repertoire was profiled, and TCRdb retains in-frame clones only, with some absent. The table lists about 360,000 clones, nearly 90% of them singletons. The sequenced material came from PBMCs or T cells enriched from blood (not recorded which). The receptors stem from a woman in her forties with acute COVID-19. CDR3s include the opening cysteine and the closing phenylalanine or tryptophan. D genes are given only for firm matches. Expanded clones are given a class, and other clones once, few, many or no size at all.

>TRBJ2-1|NA|TRBV12-3/TRBV12-4|NA
CASSLERGNEQFF
TGTGCCAGCAGTTTAGAGCGTGGCAATGAGCAGTTCTTC
>TRBJ2-3|NA|TRBV3-1/TRBV3-2|NA
CASSQEWEGGTDTQYF
TGTGCCAGCAGCCAAGAGTGGGAGGGGGGTACAGATACGCAGTATTTT
>TRBJ2-1|NA|TRBV5-8|TRBD2
CASSLNSGRQPRGEQFF
TGTGCCAGCAGCCTAAACTCCGGGAGGCAGCCTAGGGGTGAGCAGTTCTTC
>TRBJ2-1|NA|TRBV4-2|NA
CASSQDSWQGGYNEQFF
TGTGCCAGCAGCCAAGATAGTTGGCAGGGTGGCTACAATGAGCAGTTCTTC
>TRBJ2-7|NA|TRBV11-2|TRBD2
CASRLTSGGTYEQYF
TGTGCCAGCAGATTGACTAGCGGGGGCACCTACGAGCAGTACTTC
>TRBJ2-5|NA|TRBV30|TRBD2
CAWGGGETQYF
TGTGCATGGGGGGGAGGGGAGACCCAGTACTTC
>TRBJ1-2|NA|TRBV6-2/TRBV6-3|NA
CASSPSHGYTF
TGTGCCAGCAGTCCATCCCATGGCTACACCTTC
>TRBJ2-5|NA|TRBV5-1|NA
CASSLVGETQYF
TGCGCCAGCAGCTTGGTCGGAGAGACCCAGTACTTC
>TRBJ1-1|NA|TRBV6-6|NA
CASSYSADRSGTEAFF
TGTGCCAGCAGTTACTCTGCCGACAGGTCCGGCACTGAAGCTTTCTTT
>TRBJ1-2|NA|TRBV24-1|NA
CATSEPGLSDLYGYTF
TGTGCCACCAGTGAGCCGGGACTCTCGGACCTATATGGCTACACCTTC
>TRBJ2-7|once|TRBV15|TRBD2
CATSRGGSAGDEQYF
TGTGCCACCAGCAGAGGGGGCAGCGCGGGGGACGAGCAGTACTTC
>TRBJ2-2|once|TRBV20-1|TRBD2
CSASPGLAGGTGTGELFF
TGCAGTGCTAGTCCTGGACTAGCGGGGGGGACGGGCACCGGGGAGCTGTTTTTT
>TRBJ2-5|NA|TRBV5-4|TRBD2
CASSLGVAGEETQYF
TGTGCCAGCAGCTTAGGAGTAGCGGGTGAAGAGACCCAGTACTTC
>TRBJ2-5|NA|TRBV11-2|TRBD1
CASSSHRDRVTQETQYF
TGTGCCAGCAGCTCTCATAGGGACAGGGTGACCCAAGAGACCCAGTACTTC
>TRBJ1-2|NA|TRBV20-1|NA
CSAPGGNGYTF
TGCAGTGCCCCTGGCGGGAATGGCTACACCTTC
>TRBJ2-7|NA|TRBV6-5|NA
CASSSRMGVEQYF
TGTGCCAGCAGCTCGCGGATGGGTGTCGAGCAGTACTTC
>TRBJ2-3|NA|TRBV7-9|TRBD2
CASSLGRTSGSGLYF
TGTGCCAGCAGCTTAGGTCGGACTAGCGGGTCGGGTTTGTATTTT
>TRBJ1-1|NA|TRBV10-1|TRBD1
CASRRQGAQDTEAFF
TGCGCCAGCAGAAGACAGGGGGCGCAGGACACTGAAGCTTTCTTT
>TRBJ1-1|NA|TRBV6-1|TRBD1
CASSEMGGQGSTEAFF
TGTGCCAGCAGTGAAATGGGAGGACAGGGGAGCACTGAAGCTTTCTTT
>TRBJ2-2|NA|TRBV5-4|TRBD1
CASSKGQGEIGGELFF
TGTGCCAGCAGCAAGGGACAGGGGGAGATTGGAGGGGAGCTGTTTTTT
>TRBJ1-2|few|TRBV27|NA
CASSYRDAYGGYTF
TGTGCCAGCAGTTACCGAGACGCCTACGGGGGCTACACCTTC
>TRBJ2-7|once|TRBV4-1|NA
CASSQDSGTSIYEQYF
TGCGCCAGCAGCCAAGATTCCGGGACATCTATCTACGAGCAGTACTTC
>TRBJ1-1|NA|TRBV2|NA
CASTLPRTDNTEAFF
TGTGCCAGCACCCTCCCCCGGACAGATAACACTGAAGCTTTCTTT
>TRBJ1-2|NA|TRBV7-2|NA
CASSITVPLNYGYTF
TGTGCCAGCAGTATCACGGTTCCGCTTAACTATGGCTACACCTTC
>TRBJ2-7|NA|TRBV29-1|TRBD1
CSVFGQGVHEQYF
TGCAGCGTTTTTGGACAGGGGGTCCACGAGCAGTACTTC
>TRBJ1-2|NA|TRBV10-1|NA
CAGSQAYGYTF
TGCGCCGGGTCGCAGGCATATGGCTACACCTTC
>TRBJ2-7|NA|TRBV5-5|NA
CASSSQGGAYEQYF
TGTGCCAGCAGCTCGCAGGGGGGCGCCTACGAGCAGTACTTC
>TRBJ1-5|NA|TRBV5-5|TRBD1
CASSGNTGVSNQPQHF
TGTGCCAGCAGCGGAAACACAGGGGTTAGCAATCAGCCCCAGCATTTT
>TRBJ2-7|NA|TRBV3-1/TRBV3-2|TRBD2
CASSQTSGGAYEQYF
TGTGCCAGCAGCCAAACTAGCGGGGGGGCCTACGAGCAGTACTTC
>TRBJ1-5|NA|TRBV27|TRBD1
CASSTIRIWGQGSFRGNQPQHF
TGTGCCAGCAGTACTATCCGGATCTGGGGACAGGGTTCGTTTAGGGGCAATCAGCCCCAGCATTTT
>TRBJ2-7|NA|TRBV24-1|NA
CATSDAQNYEQYF
TGTGCCACCAGTGATGCCCAGAACTACGAGCAGTACTTC
>TRBJ1-2|few|TRBV21-1|NA
CASSKVTETDYGYTF
TGTGCCAGCAGCAAAGTGACTGAGACAGACTATGGCTACACCTTC
>TRBJ1-2|NA|TRBV30|NA
CAWSAYEVGYTF
TGTGCCTGGAGTGCTTATGAGGTTGGCTACACCTTC
>TRBJ1-2|NA|TRBV29-1|TRBD1
CSVYVIPGQGSDGYTF
TGCAGCGTCTACGTCATACCGGGACAGGGAAGCGATGGCTACACCTTC
>TRBJ2-2|NA|TRBV29-1|NA
CSVTRGLISGELFF
TGCAGCGTTACAAGGGGGTTGATCTCCGGGGAGCTGTTTTTT
>TRBJ1-5|NA|TRBV6-5|TRBD1
CASNPGTGGGPQHF
TGTGCCAGCAATCCCGGGACAGGGGGCGGACCCCAGCATTTT
>TRBJ1-5|NA|TRBV7-9|NA
CASSNTGHNQPQHF
TGTGCCAGCAGCAATACAGGGCACAATCAGCCCCAGCATTTT
>TRBJ2-6|NA|TRBV9|NA
CASSVVSGANVLTF
TGTGCCAGCAGCGTAGTTTCGGGGGCCAACGTCCTGACTTTC
>TRBJ2-5|NA|TRBV7-9|TRBD2
CASYISRLAGGPVETQYF
TGTGCCAGCTACATCTCAAGACTAGCGGGGGGGCCGGTGGAGACCCAGTACTTC
>TRBJ1-1|NA|TRBV5-1|NA
CASSLAGRGVNTEAFF
TGCGCCAGCAGCTTGGCCGGGAGGGGTGTGAACACTGAAGCTTTCTTT
>TRBJ2-7|NA|TRBV7-9|NA
CASSLAMDTNEQYF
TGTGCCAGCAGCTTAGCGATGGACACCAACGAGCAGTACTTC
>TRBJ1-2|NA|TRBV7-7|TRBD1
CASSLDSLGTGHYNYGYTF
TGTGCCAGCAGCTTAGATAGTCTCGGGACAGGGCATTATAACTATGGCTACACCTTC
>TRBJ2-7|NA|TRBV30|NA
CAWTSQESYEQYF
TGTGCCTGGACCTCACAGGAATCCTACGAGCAGTACTTC
>TRBJ1-2|NA|TRBV3-1/TRBV3-2|NA
CASSQGGYHYGYTF
TGTGCCAGCAGCCAAGGCGGGTACCACTATGGCTACACCTTC
>TRBJ1-4|few|TRBV7-9|TRBD1
CASSKDRGPKLFF
TGTGCCAGCAGCAAGGACAGGGGGCCAAAACTGTTTTTT
>TRBJ1-6|NA|TRBV10-2|TRBD1
CASGRDRDPYNSPLHF
TGCGCCAGCGGCCGGGACAGGGATCCCTATAATTCACCCCTCCACTTT